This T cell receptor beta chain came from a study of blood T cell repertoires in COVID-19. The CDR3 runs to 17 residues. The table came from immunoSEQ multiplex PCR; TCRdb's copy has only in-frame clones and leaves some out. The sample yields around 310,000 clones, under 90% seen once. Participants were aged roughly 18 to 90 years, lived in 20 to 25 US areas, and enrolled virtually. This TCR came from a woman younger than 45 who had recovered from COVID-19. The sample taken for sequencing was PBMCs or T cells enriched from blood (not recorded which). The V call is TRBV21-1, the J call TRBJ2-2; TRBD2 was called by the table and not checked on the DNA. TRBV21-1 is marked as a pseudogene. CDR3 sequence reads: CASSNPRGTRYTGELFF. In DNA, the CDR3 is TGTGCCAGCAGCAACCCCAGGGGGACTAGGTACACCGGGGAGCTGTTTTTT.